These T cell receptor beta chains were read from a single sample in a study of shared clonotypes between healthy human individuals. The assay was immunoSEQ multiplex PCR, and TCRdb's table has in-frame clones only and misses some. The sample has some 320,000 clones, 87% seen once. The sample comprised memory CD8+ T cells sorted from blood. These receptors originate from a man younger than 35 in good health. CDR3s include the opening cysteine and the closing phenylalanine or tryptophan. A D gene is named only where the DNA matches it firmly. Clone size appears in some rows only: once, few, many, or a class for an expanded clone.

j_call d_call v_call clone_size cdr3_aa cdr3_nt
TRBJ2-2 NA TRBV4-1 NA CASSKSTGELFF TGCGCCAGCAGTAAATCCACCGGGGAGCTGTTTTTT
TRBJ1-1 NA TRBV5-6 NA CASSLQILNTEAFF TGTGCCAGCAGCTTACAGATCTTGAACACTGAAGCTTTCTTT
TRBJ2-7 NA TRBV5-1 NA CASSLTGSYEQYF TGCGCCAGCAGCTTGACAGGGTCCTACGAGCAGTACTTC
TRBJ2-2 TRBD2 TRBV11-2 once CASSLGGSGVPTDTGELFF TGTGCCAGCAGCTTAGGGGGTAGCGGGGTCCCTACGGACACCGGGGAGCTGTTTTTT
TRBJ2-7 NA TRBV5-6 few CASSLINEQYF TGTGCCAGCAGCTTGATCAACGAGCAGTACTTC
TRBJ1-2 NA TRBV6-5 NA CASSYSDSNYGYTF TGTGCCAGCAGTTACTCGGACAGTAACTATGGCTACACCTTC
TRBJ2-7 NA TRBV7-9 NA CASSHVYGYEQYF TGTGCCAGCAGCCACGTGTATGGCTACGAGCAGTACTTC
TRBJ1-1 TRBD1 TRBV11-2 NA CASSLVQGAGTEAFF TGTGCCAGCAGCTTAGTACAGGGGGCCGGCACTGAAGCTTTCTTT
TRBJ1-1 NA TRBV7-8 NA CASSFWNTEAFF TGTGCCAGCAGCTTCTGGAACACTGAAGCTTTCTTT
TRBJ2-5 NA TRBV4-3 NA CASSQSHQGELETQYF TGCGCCAGCAGCCAGTCACATCAGGGAGAACTAGAGACCCAGTACTTC
TRBJ1-1 NA TRBV18 NA CASSPLGKGTEAFF TGTGCCAGCTCACCCCTGGGGAAGGGCACTGAAGCTTTCTTT
TRBJ1-1 NA TRBV6-5 few CASRRAGDTEAFF TGTGCCAGCAGGAGAGCTGGGGACACTGAAGCTTTCTTT
TRBJ2-3 TRBD2 TRBV5-4 NA CASSSPQRGGWDTQYF TGTGCCAGCAGCTCGCCCCAGCGGGGGGGATGGGATACGCAGTATTTT
TRBJ2-5 TRBD2 TRBV27 NA CASGSGSVGTQYF TGTGCCAGTGGTAGCGGGAGTGTCGGGACCCAGTACTTC
TRBJ2-5 NA TRBV4-3 NA CASSHGNQETQYF TGCGCCAGCAGCCACGGGAACCAAGAGACCCAGTACTTC
TRBJ1-1 NA TRBV12-5 NA CASGQDQAARINTEAFF TGTGCTAGTGGTCAGGACCAGGCAGCCCGAATCAACACTGAAGCTTTCTTT
TRBJ2-7 NA TRBV10-3 NA CAISASGDIYEQYF TGTGCCATCAGTGCTTCTGGGGACATCTACGAGCAGTACTTC
TRBJ1-2 NA TRBV29-1 NA CSVDEENYGYTF TGCAGCGTTGACGAGGAGAACTATGGCTACACCTTC
TRBJ2-5 TRBD2 TRBV6-1 NA CASSAPLGLAAKVQETQYF TGTGCCAGCAGTGCCCCCTTGGGACTAGCGGCTAAGGTGCAAGAGACCCAGTACTTC
TRBJ2-7 TRBD1 TRBV27 NA CASRPGTGAEQYF TGTGCCAGCAGACCCGGGACAGGTGCCGAGCAGTACTTC
TRBJ2-1 NA TRBV4-3 NA CASSQDTDNEQFF TGCGCCAGCAGCCAAGATACAGACAATGAGCAGTTCTTC
TRBJ1-2 NA TRBV7-8 NA CASSPGGGATYGYTF TGTGCCAGCAGCCCGGGAGGGGGGGCCACCTATGGCTACACCTTC
TRBJ2-7 NA TRBV7-9 NA CASSPFPPGGISYEQYF TGTGCCAGCAGCCCGTTCCCACCCGGCGGTATCTCCTACGAGCAGTACTTC
TRBJ1-2 TRBD1 TRBV4-1 NA CASSHPGQGAYGYTF TGCGCCAGCAGCCATCCTGGACAGGGGGCCTATGGCTACACCTTC
TRBJ2-3 TRBD1 TRBV6-5 NA CASSPGQDTQYF TGTGCCAGCAGTCCGGGACAGGATACGCAGTATTTT
TRBJ2-7 TRBD2 TRBV27 NA CASSLSGAYEQYF TGTGCCAGCAGTCTCAGCGGGGCCTACGAGCAGTACTTC
TRBJ2-2 NA TRBV10-3 NA CAISVLPLSKVTRTGELFF TGTGCCATCAGTGTTCTACCCCTCTCCAAGGTGACGAGGACCGGGGAGCTGTTTTTT
TRBJ2-7 NA TRBV4-3 NA CASSQWTDSYEQYF TGCGCCAGCAGCCAATGGACGGATTCCTACGAGCAGTACTTC
TRBJ2-1 NA TRBV7-8 NA CASSFRVTNSYNEQFF TGTGCCAGCAGCTTTCGTGTTACGAACTCCTACAATGAGCAGTTCTTC
TRBJ1-1 NA TRBV6-5 NA CASSYGGPEAFF TGTGCCAGCAGTTACGGGGGGCCCGAAGCTTTCTTT
TRBJ2-1 TRBD1 TRBV7-9 NA CASSEQGPGLNEQFF TGTGCCAGCAGCGAACAGGGGCCGGGCCTCAATGAGCAGTTCTTC
TRBJ1-6 NA TRBV6-1 NA CASSEFPPGNSPLHF TGTGCCAGCAGTGAATTCCCCCCTGGGAATTCACCCCTCCACTTT
TRBJ2-5 NA TRBV27 NA CASSLLTQETQYF TGTGCCAGCAGTTTATTGACGCAAGAGACCCAGTACTTC
TRBJ2-7 TRBD1 TRBV11-2 NA CASSLVPGGYEQYF TGTGCCAGCAGCTTAGTGCCAGGGGGCTACGAGCAGTACTTC
TRBJ2-7 TRBD2 TRBV5-6 NA CASSLPGLAGEGAYEQYF TGTGCCAGCAGCTTACCGGGACTAGCGGGAGAAGGTGCCTACGAGCAGTACTTC
TRBJ1-5 TRBD1 TRBV4-1 NA CASSWQGDNQPQHF TGCGCCAGCAGCTGGCAGGGGGACAATCAGCCCCAGCATTTT
TRBJ2-1 NA TRBV7-9 NA CASSLEMRDGEQFF TGTGCCAGCAGCTTAGAAATGCGGGACGGGGAGCAGTTCTTC
TRBJ2-7 NA TRBV6-1 once CASSETVFDYEQYF TGTGCCAGCAGTGAAACGGTATTTGACTACGAGCAGTACTTC
TRBJ2-7 TRBD1 TRBV13 NA CASSTRGPDSHTYEQYF TGTGCCAGCAGCACCAGGGGGCCGGACAGTCACACCTACGAGCAGTACTTC
TRBJ1-6 NA TRBV9 NA CASSPPGMGGSPLHF TGTGCCAGCAGCCCACCAGGGATGGGTGGTTCACCCCTCCACTTT
TRBJ2-1 TRBD2 TRBV27 NA CASRLTSGSSYNEQFF TGTGCCAGCAGGTTGACTAGCGGGTCTTCCTACAATGAGCAGTTCTTC
TRBJ1-1 NA TRBV5-1 NA CASSLMNTEAFF TGCGCCAGCAGCTTAATGAACACTGAAGCTTTCTTT
TRBJ2-7 TRBD1 TRBV29-1 NA CSVEVGTGGYEQYF TGCAGCGTTGAGGTCGGGACAGGGGGCTACGAGCAGTACTTC
TRBJ1-1 NA TRBV9 NA CASTGGVNTEAFF TGTGCCAGCACTGGAGGGGTGAACACTGAAGCTTTCTTT
TRBJ2-1 NA TRBV11-2 NA CASSLDTGNEQFF TGTGCCAGCAGCTTAGATACCGGAAATGAGCAGTTCTTC
TRBJ2-5 NA TRBV6-5 NA CASSYSRLRSQETQYF TGTGCCAGCAGTTACTCGAGGCTTAGATCCCAAGAGACCCAGTACTTC
TRBJ2-5 NA TRBV6-5 NA CASSYEETQYF TGTGCCAGCAGTTACGAAGAGACCCAGTACTTC
TRBJ2-7 TRBD1 TRBV5-6 NA CASSERQGAAPYEQYF TGTGCCAGCTCGGAACGACAGGGGGCAGCCCCCTACGAGCAGTACTTC
TRBJ2-5 TRBD2 TRBV4-1 NA CASSQMVSGGTVETQYF TGCGCCAGCAGCCAGATGGTAAGCGGGGGGACAGTAGAGACCCAGTACTTC
TRBJ2-3 NA TRBV2 NA CASRPLLWWTHTDTQYF TGTGCCAGCAGACCCCTTCTCTGGTGGACCCACACAGATACGCAGTATTTT
TRBJ1-5 NA TRBV4-1 NA CASSQFYQGGNQPQHF TGCGCCAGCAGCCAGTTTTATCAAGGGGGCAATCAGCCCCAGCATTTT